A single sample gave rise to the 23 T cell receptor beta chains below, sequenced in a study of T cells in Graves' hyperthyroidism and ophthalmopathy. TCR beta CDR3 sequences were amplified from RNA transcripts. Initially, a first-round RT-PCR of the TCR CDR3 employed the HTBI primer set. TCRdb recomputed calls from the multiplex PCR reads with MiXCR, one row per CDR3 protein. The data hold some 370,000 distinct CDR3 sequences, with 11% to 15% observed a single time. What was sequenced was blood. Receptors originate from a man aged 50 or older with Graves' ophthalmopathy.

The gene calls are TRBV19 and TRBJ2-3, with TRBD2 matching 7 bases. CDR1 and CDR2 from the germline V gene are LNHDA and SQIVND (reference sequence). The length of the CDR3 is 12 residues. V lost 5 bases to trimming and J lost 10 bases; unmatched junction nucleotides: 6. The CDR3 bases are TGTGCCAGTAGTGGAGGACTAGAGCCGCAGTATTTT. Its protein is CASSGGLEPQYF.

This clonotype was recorded many times. This chain uses TRBV10-3 with TRBJ2-7; D unclear. V was pared by 4 bases and J by 0 bases, with 16 bases between. In germline, CDR1 is ENHRY, CDR2 SYGVKD. This CDR3 contains 16 residues. The CDR3, as DNA: TGTGCCATCAGTGCATCAAAACCCACCCTCTCCTACGAGCAGTACTTC. It translates to CAISASKPTLSYEQYF.

This clonotype was observed a few times. The rearrangement links TRBV5-1 to TRBJ2-1, with 8 bases lining up with TRBD1. Germline V gene sequence: CDR1 SGHRS, CDR2 YFSETQ. The ends lost 4 bases at V and 7 bases at J; junction bases unmatched: 13. The CDR3 has 16 residues. In DNA, the CDR3 is TGCGCCAGCAGCGGCCTCGACAGGGGAGTAGGTAATGAGCAGTTCTTC. Protein sequence: CASSGLDRGVGNEQFF.

Ten or more counts support this clonotype. The chain carries TRBV5-1 and TRBJ2-1; tentatively, D is TRBD2 (6 bases). This CDR3 comprises 14 residues. V was cut by 7 bases and J by 5 bases, with 16 bases left in between. Germline values: CDR1 SGHRS, CDR2 YFSETQ. The DNA of the CDR3 is TGCGCCAGCCAAAAGGGCGGGAACGACAATGAGCAGTTCTTC. Translated, it gives CASQKGGNDNEQFF.

This clonotype was picked up a small number of times. The rearrangement uses TRBV12-3 or TRBV12-4 and TRBJ2-7; D is possibly TRBD2 (5 bases). The CDR3 is 14 amino acids. The V end lost 5 bases, the J end lost 6 bases, and 17 bases lay between the germline ends. CDR3: CASSPTPGIGEQYF. As DNA, the CDR3 is TGTGCCAGCAGTCCGACCCCGGGGATAGGCGAGCAGTACTTC.

V and J are TRBV19 and TRBJ2-7; no clear D. V was trimmed by 4 bases and J by 2 bases, leaving 9 bases between them. The germline V gene has CDR1 LNHDA and CDR2 SQIVND (reference sequence). This CDR3 region has 13 residues. The CDR3 DNA reads as TGTGCCAGTAGTACCTTCCCAGCCTACGAGCAGTACTTC. This codes for CASSTFPAYEQYF.

The rearrangement joins TRBV19 to TRBJ2-1; D tentatively fits TRBD1 or TRBD2 (6 bases each). The CDR3 is 16 residues long. V was pared by 7 bases and J by 4 bases, with 20 bases between. CDR1 is LNHDA, CDR2 SQIVND, per germline (reference sequence). This CDR3 reads CASTPRGERVYNEQFF. CDR3 coding DNA: TGTGCCAGTACCCCAAGGGGGGAAAGGGTTTACAATGAGCAGTTCTTC.

In its sample, this clonotype was seen a few times. The chain is built from TRBV28 and TRBJ2-2; 10 nucleotides align to TRBD1. V lost 1 base and J lost 6; bases outside the gene matches: 5. CDR1 and CDR2 (germline): MDHEN, SYDVKM. The CDR3 spans 16 residues. As DNA, the CDR3 is TGTGCCAGCAGTTTATACCCCGGGACAGGGGCCGGGGAGCTGTTTTTT. This gives the protein CASSLYPGTGAGELFF.

The sample holds many counts of this clonotype. The rearrangement uses TRBV18 and TRBJ2-1; 7 nucleotides line up with TRBD1. V dropped 3 bases and J dropped 8; count of bases not matched to a gene: 10. The CDR3 is made up of 15 amino acids. Germline V gene sequence: CDR1 KGHSH, CDR2 LQKENI. The CDR3 bases are TGTGCCAGCTCACCGAACAAACAGGGGATCGATGAGCAGTTCTTC. Translation gives CASSPNKQGIDEQFF.

Regarding this clonotype: Since a much larger clone is just one base distant, this may be a read error. The V call is TRBV9, the J call TRBJ2-7; D remains unclear. The CDR3 totals 13 residues. Per the germline V gene, CDR1 is SGDLS and CDR2 is YYNGEE. CDR3 protein: CASSVDLSYEHYF. The CDR3 DNA sequence: TGTGCCAGCAGCGTAGATTTGTCCTACGAGCACTACTTC.

The chain carries TRBV18 and TRBJ1-1; no clear D. This CDR3 has 15 residues. Between the trimmed V and J ends, which lost 3 bases and 5 bases, there was a span of 16 bases. The germline V gene has CDR1 KGHSH and CDR2 LQKENI. CDR3 in amino acids: CASSPRTLMGTEAFF. CDR3 bases: TGTGCCAGCTCACCGAGGACCCTCATGGGGACTGAAGCTTTCTTT.

Ten or more counts support this clonotype. The rearrangement uses TRBV27 and TRBJ2-1; 7 bases align to TRBD1. The CDR3 sequence is 15 residues long. CDR1 and CDR2 (germline): MNHEY, SMNVEV (reference sequence). With 6 bases clipped from V and 2 bases from J, the junction kept 7 bases outside the gene matches. CDR3 in DNA: TGTGCCAGCAGCCCACGGACAGGTACCTACAATGAGCAGTTCTTC. As protein: CASSPRTGTYNEQFF.

The genes are TRBV3-1 and TRBJ1-6; D might be TRBD1 (5 bases). The CDR3 contains 14 residues. V gave up 5 bases and J gave up 4 bases, with 9 bases separating them. Germline values: CDR1 LGHDT, CDR2 YNNKEL (reference sequence). DNA for the CDR3: TGTGCCAGCAGCTTCGACAGATATAATTCACCCCTCCACTTT. Translating gives CASSFDRYNSPLHF.

This clonotype was detected many times. The chain is built from TRBV11-3 and TRBJ2-1; TRBD2 might be the D (6 bases). The germline V and J ends were trimmed by 0 bases and 2 bases, with 11 bases remaining between them. Germline V gene sequence: CDR1 SGHNT, CDR2 YENEEA. This CDR3 spans 16 amino acids. In DNA form, the CDR3 reads TGTGCCAGCAGCTTAGATCCCCGCGGGACCTACAATGAGCAGTTCTTC. Amino acids: CASSLDPRGTYNEQFF.

This clonotype was counted ten times or more. The rearrangement links TRBV18 to TRBJ2-3, with 13 bases matching TRBD2. CDR3 size: 16 residues. The V gene end was trimmed by 2 bases and the J gene end by 9 bases; junction bases not matched to a gene: 8. Germline V CDR1 and CDR2: KGHSH, LQKENI. The CDR3 nucleotides are TGTGCCAGCTCACCAACCTCCGGGACTAGCGGGACAACGCAGTATTTT. Translating gives CASSPTSGTSGTTQYF.

This clonotype was seen at least ten times. This sequence joins TRBV11-3 and TRBJ2-1; 7 bases fit TRBD1. The CDR3 extends over 13 amino acids. The germline CDR1 and CDR2 sequences are SGHNT and YENEEA. The ends lost 2 bases at V and 8 bases at J; junction bases unmatched: 3. Here the CDR3 reads CASSLTGADEQFF. The DNA of the CDR3 is TGTGCCAGCAGCTTAACAGGGGCCGATGAGCAGTTCTTC.

Concerning this clonotype itself: A clone one base away is much larger, so this may be a read error. The V gene is TRBV5-1, the J gene TRBJ1-5, with 8 bases fitting TRBD1. This CDR3 is 15 amino acids long. V shed 7 bases, J shed 7 bases, and the junction held 13 bases outside the gene matches. CDR1 is SGHRS and CDR2 is YFSETQ in the germline V gene. The CDR3 nucleotides read TGCGCCAGCGGCCCCACACCAGGGGGCGACCAGCCCCAGCATTTT. Amino acids: CASGPTPGGDQPQHF.

This clonotype has a handful of counts. The V call is TRBV20-1, the J call TRBJ1-1, with TRBD1 as a possible D gene (5 bases). This CDR3 has 16 residues. V lost 0 bases and J 4 bases, leaving 18 bases between the germline ends. Per germline, CDR1 DFQATT and CDR2 SNEGSKA (reference sequence). The CDR3 spells CSARDLEMGQITEAFF. The CDR3, as DNA: TGCAGTGCTAGAGATCTGGAAATGGGGCAGATCACTGAAGCTTTCTTT.

V and J are TRBV9 and TRBJ2-3; D ambiguous. Trimming shortened V by 3 bases and J by 3 bases, and 11 bases separated the two germline ends. The CDR3 contains 14 residues. CDR1 is SGDLS, CDR2 YYNGEE, per germline. The CDR3: CASSAQTRTDTQYF. CDR3 DNA: TGTGCCAGCAGCGCCCAGACCCGGACAGATACGCAGTATTTT. Filled out from reference TRBV9 and TRBJ2-3, the complete variable domain reads DSGVTQTPKHLITATGQRVTLRCSPRSGDLSVYWYQQSLDQGLQFLIQYYNGEERAKGNILERFSAQQFPDLHSELNLSSLELGDSALYFCASSAQTRTDTQYFGPGTRLTVL.

There are a few counts of this clonotype. The chain combines TRBV20-1 with TRBJ1-5; TRBD1 is a possible D gene (5 bases). The CDR3 runs to 13 residues. Germline CDR1 and CDR2: DFQATT and SNEGSKA (reference sequence). Trimming took 6 bases from V and 4 from J, leaving 13 bases between them. As DNA, the CDR3 is TGCAGTGCGGACGGGGGACGGAATCAGCCCCAGCATTTT. Residues: CSADGGRNQPQHF.

This clonotype has ten or more counts. The chain uses TRBV20-1 and TRBJ2-1; no clear D gene. From germline, CDR1 is DFQATT and CDR2 SNEGSKA (reference sequence). CDR3 length: 15 residues. V was pared by 4 bases and J by 0 bases, with 13 bases between. The CDR3: CSAIGGKSSYNEQFF. DNA for the CDR3: TGCAGTGCTATAGGTGGCAAGAGCTCCTACAATGAGCAGTTCTTC.

The rearrangement uses TRBV7-3 and TRBJ2-1, with TRBD2 identical over 7 bases. J gave up 7 bases and V 5 bases, and 8 bases lay outside the gene matches. Germline CDR1 reads SGHTA; CDR2 reads FQGTGA. CDR3 length equals 14 residues. DNA of the CDR3: TGTGCCAGCAGCCGCGGGAGCCCGGGGAATGAGCAGTTCTTC. Its protein is CASSRGSPGNEQFF.

This clonotype was counted ten times or more. The chain employs TRBV30 and TRBJ2-1, with D perhaps TRBD2 (5 bases). This CDR3 is built from 13 residues. Trimming cost V 3 bases and J 5 bases, with 11 bases left between them. Germline lookup yields CDR1 GTSNPN and CDR2 SVGIG (reference sequence). The DNA of the CDR3 is TGTGCCTGGAGCCCTAAGCGGAACAATGAGCAGTTCTTC. It is translated as CAWSPKRNNEQFF. Using reference TRBV30 and TRBJ2-1 for the parts outside the CDR3, the full variable domain is SQTIHQWPATLVQPVGSPLSLECTVEGTSNPNLYWYRQAAGRGLQLLFYSVGIGQISSEVPQNLSASRPQDRQFILSSKKLLLSDSGFYLCAWSPKRNNEQFFGPGTRLTVL.